This T cell receptor (beta chain) was identified in a study of blood T cell repertoires in COVID-19. Overall study: Whether acute or convalescent, the COVID-19 samples came from the United States, Italy and Spain.

This CDR3 has 20 amino acids. CDR1 MDHEN and CDR2 SYDVKM come from the germline V gene. V gave up 7 bases and J gave up 0 bases; unmatched junction bases: 21. This table comes from immunoSEQ multiplex PCR, and its TCRdb copy is limited to in-frame clones, with some not included. Among about 430,000 clones listed, 75% to 90% were seen once. The specimen was PBMCs or T cells enriched from blood (not recorded which). The TCR sequence derives from a man aged 30 to 39 who had recovered from COVID-19. This chain links TRBV28 with TRBJ2-1, with TRBD2 matching over 7 bases. The CDR3: CASTLQRGLADLSSYNEQFF. CDR3 DNA sequence: TGTGCCAGCACCCTTCAGAGAGGGCTAGCGGACCTGAGCTCCTACAATGAGCAGTTCTTC.